A single sample is the source of the 26 T cell receptor beta chains below, sequenced in a study of vaccination and CD4 T cells after COVID-19. Sample treatment: roughly nine-day PBMC culture with coronavirus spike peptide pools or control peptides (ViraFEST assay). Their antigen targets remain unknown. The Oncomine TCR Beta short-read assay was applied to DNA of cultured CD4+ T cells. TCRdb reprocessed the PCR reads with MiXCR, giving one entry per CDR3 protein. The repertoire includes 20,000 to 30,000 distinct CDR3 sequences, over 60% of them detected once, and around 5% sits in the top ten. Sequenced: CD4+ T cells from blood, cultured in vitro. These receptors were taken from a human donor who had recovered from COVID-19.

Here the CDR3 DNA reads TGCAGCGTGGCCCCGGGACCGTACGAGCAGTACTTC. This sequence encodes CSVAPGPYEQYF. This chain joins TRBV29-1 and TRBJ2-7; D may match TRBD1 or TRBD2 (5 bases each). The V end lost 6 bases, the J end lost 4 bases, and 13 bases lay between the germline ends. The germline gives CDR1 SQVTM, CDR2 ANQGSEA. The CDR3 sequence is 12 residues long.

This chain links TRBV6-1 with TRBJ1-2; TRBD1 aligns across 8 bases. V was clipped by 5 bases and J by 4 bases; unmatched bases: 6. The CDR3 is made up of 14 amino acids. Germline loops: CDR1 MNHNS, CDR2 SASEGT. The CDR3, as DNA: TGTGCCAGCAGTCTGGACAGGGCGACCTATGGCTACACCTTC. Translation: CASSLDRATYGYTF.

In this sample, this clonotype turned up once. The rearrangement links TRBV18 to TRBJ2-7; 8 bases agree with TRBD1. Germline assignment: CDR1 KGHSH and CDR2 LQKENI. The V and J ends lost 3 bases and 4 bases, in that order; junction bases with no gene match: 14. The CDR3 length is 17 residues. CDR3 DNA: TGTGCCAGCTCACCGCAGGAACAGGGGGGTTTTTTGTACGAGCAGTACTTC. It codes for CASSPQEQGGFLYEQYF.

V is TRBV6-5 and J is TRBJ2-7; 7 positions match TRBD1. V lost 3 bases, J lost 1 base, and 6 bases stayed unmatched. The CDR3 contains 15 residues. CDR1 and CDR2 from the germline V gene are MNHEY and SVGAGI. The CDR3 DNA is TGTGCCAGCAGTTATGCACAGGGGTCGTCCTACGAGCAGTACTTC. This gives the protein CASSYAQGSSYEQYF.

V gene TRBV24-1 combines with J gene TRBJ2-7; no firm D call. There are 15 residues in the CDR3. CDR1 KGHDR and CDR2 SFDVKD come from the germline V gene. The V end lost 3 bases, the J end lost 3 bases, and 14 bases lay between the germline ends. The CDR3 sequence is CATSDPSKTNYEQYF. For the CDR3, the DNA is TGTGCCACCAGTGATCCCTCTAAGACCAACTACGAGCAGTACTTC.

This chain links TRBV12-3 or TRBV12-4 with TRBJ1-6, with D perhaps TRBD1 (5 bases). V was cut by 7 bases and J by 0 bases, with 13 bases left in between. The CDR3 runs to 16 residues. Here the CDR3 DNA reads TGTGCCAGCACTCTCTGGGGGAGCTCCTATAATTCACCCCTCCACTTT. This translates into CASTLWGSSYNSPLHF.

This clonotype occurred a few times. V and J are TRBV19 and TRBJ1-5; TRBD1 aligns across 7 bases. J lost 9 bases, V lost 9 bases, and 17 bases had no gene match. Germline values: CDR1 LNHDA, CDR2 SQIVND (reference sequence). This CDR3 is 15 amino acids long. This CDR3 is CASSSRGSPASPQHF. In DNA form, the CDR3 reads TGTGCCAGCTCCTCCAGGGGGAGCCCGGCTTCGCCCCAGCATTTT.

CDR3 residues: CASSIGGTVGEQYF. The CDR3, as DNA: TGTGCCAGTAGTATAGGCGGGACAGTGGGCGAGCAGTACTTC. The V gene is TRBV19, the J gene TRBJ2-7; the D gene is possibly TRBD1 (7 bases). CDR1 and CDR2 from the germline V gene are LNHDA and SQIVND (reference sequence). V lost 1 base, J lost 6 bases, and 13 bases lay in between. The CDR3 spans 14 residues.

The chain is built from TRBV12-3 or TRBV12-4 and TRBJ2-5; 7 bases align to TRBD1. There are 13 residues in the CDR3. J gave up 5 bases and V 6 bases, and 6 bases lay outside the gene matches. This chain's CDR3 is CASRGGLRETQYF. Written as DNA, the CDR3 is TGTGCCAGCAGAGGGGGCCTCCGGGAGACCCAGTACTTC.

This chain links TRBV20-1 with TRBJ1-2, with 10 bases matching TRBD1. V shed 3 bases, J shed 8 bases, and the junction held 6 bases outside the gene matches. CDR3 size: 13 residues. From germline, CDR1 is DFQATT and CDR2 SNEGSKA (reference sequence). The CDR3 DNA sequence: TGCAGTGCTAGGGGACAGGGGATGTGGGGCTACACCTTC. This gives the protein CSARGQGMWGYTF.

This clonotype was observed a handful of times. The J gene is TRBJ1-5, the V gene TRBV7-2; 11 bases map to TRBD1. V lost 0 bases to trimming and J lost 5 bases; unmatched junction nucleotides: 18. This CDR3 contains 21 residues. Germline CDR1 SGHTA, CDR2 FQGNSA. CDR3 amino acids: CASSLARLLWTGGRGDQPQHF. The DNA for the CDR3 is TGTGCCAGCAGCTTAGCGAGGTTGTTGTGGACAGGGGGCAGAGGGGATCAGCCCCAGCATTTT.

This clonotype showed up just once. This chain joins TRBV2 and TRBJ2-7, with D possibly matching TRBD2 (5 bases). CDR1 and CDR2 from the germline V gene are SNHLY and FYNNEI. This CDR3 region has 14 residues. V gave up 6 bases and J gave up 4 bases, with 16 bases separating them. CDR3 region: CASRVSGTTYEQYF. The CDR3 DNA follows: TGTGCCAGCAGGGTAAGCGGAACTACATACGAGCAGTACTTC.

This clonotype has more than one count but fewer than ten. The chain carries TRBV7-9 and TRBJ1-5; no clear D. V dropped 1 base and J dropped 9 bases, with 10 bases sitting between them. The CDR3 consists of 13 residues. From germline, CDR1 is SEHNR and CDR2 FQNEAQ (reference sequence). The CDR3 here is CASSLDSGRPQHF. The CDR3 DNA sequence: TGTGCCAGCAGCTTAGACTCGGGGAGGCCCCAGCATTTT.

As for this clonotype: This may arise from a read error, as a much more abundant clone is one base away. The V and J genes are TRBV7-2 and TRBJ2-1; 9 bases align to TRBD2. The CDR3 consists of 18 residues. Germline CDR1 SGHTA, CDR2 FQGNSA. The CDR3 loop is CASSPASGLARSYNEQSF. CDR3 nucleotide sequence: TGTGCCAGCAGCCCCGCCTCGGGACTAGCCCGGAGCTACAATGAGCAGTCCTTC.

This chain uses TRBV6-2 or TRBV6-3 with TRBJ1-1, with D possibly TRBD1 on 5 matching bases. CDR3 length: 15 amino acids. With 6 bases removed from V and 2 bases from J, the gap between germline ends came to 16 bases. Germline V CDR1 and CDR2: MNHEY, SVGEGT. In DNA, the CDR3 is TGTGCCAGCAGCCCCTGGGGGAGGGTCAACACTGAAGCTTTCTTT. This translates into CASSPWGRVNTEAFF.

The V gene is TRBV6-1, the J gene TRBJ2-5; the match to TRBD2 covers 12 bases. This CDR3 region has 14 residues. Unmatched junction bases numbered 9, after V lost 6 bases and J lost 10 bases. CDR1 is MNHNS, CDR2 SASEGT, per germline. CDR3 coding DNA: TGTGCCAGCAGCCCAGGACTAGCGGGGTTATACCAGTACTTC. Residues: CASSPGLAGLYQYF.

The J gene is TRBJ2-5, the V gene TRBV6-5; tentatively, D is TRBD1 or TRBD2 (6 bases each). The CDR3 is 13 amino acids. V lost 4 bases and J 4 bases, leaving 10 bases between the germline ends. CDR1 and CDR2 from the germline V gene are MNHEY and SVGAGI. This CDR3 reads CASSWGAGETQYF. The CDR3 nucleotides are TGTGCCAGCAGTTGGGGGGCGGGAGAGACCCAGTACTTC.

The chain links TRBV27 to TRBJ2-2; 9 bases map to TRBD1. The germline gives CDR1 MNHEY, CDR2 SMNVEV (reference sequence). With 3 bases clipped from V and 5 bases from J, the junction kept 7 bases outside the gene matches. CDR3 length equals 16 residues. Here the CDR3 reads CASSFRDRVRTGELFF. The CDR3 DNA is TGTGCCAGCAGTTTCCGGGACAGGGTCCGTACCGGGGAGCTGTTTTTT.

The chain carries TRBV7-8 and TRBJ2-2; D remains unclear. V gave up 5 bases and J gave up 4 bases, with 11 bases separating them. The CDR3 covers 14 residues. Per germline, CDR1 SGHVS and CDR2 FQNEAQ. The CDR3 region is CASSHRVLTGELFF. The CDR3 bases are TGTGCCAGCAGCCACCGGGTCCTCACCGGGGAGCTGTTTTTT.

The rearrangement joins TRBV20-1 to TRBJ2-3; no firm D call. The length of the CDR3 is 13 residues. Trimming pared 5 bases from V and 4 bases from J, leaving 13 bases between. Germline CDR1 is DFQATT and CDR2 is SNEGSKA (reference sequence). This chain's CDR3 is CSAAGSKADTQYF. The CDR3, as DNA: TGCAGTGCTGCCGGGTCCAAAGCAGATACGCAGTATTTT.

The V call is TRBV7-2, the J call TRBJ2-3; D gene uncertain. Germline V lookup: CDR1 SGHTA, CDR2 FQGNSA. The CDR3 is 12 amino acids. Trimming removed 4 bases at V and 9 bases at J, with 11 bases between. The CDR3 loop is CASSSYLGTQYF. The DNA for the CDR3 is TGTGCCAGCAGCTCCTATTTGGGCACGCAGTATTTT.

This clonotype was counted only a few times. The J gene is TRBJ1-5, the V gene TRBV20-1, with D hard to call. Per the germline V gene, CDR1 is DFQATT and CDR2 is SNEGSKA (reference sequence). The V end was cut by 5 bases, the J end by 3 bases, with 11 bases between. The length of the CDR3 is 13 residues. The CDR3 coding sequence is TGCAGTGCTGGAAGACACCCCAATCAGCCCCAGCATTTT. Translated, it gives CSAGRHPNQPQHF.

This clonotype has just a few counts. The chain carries TRBV10-3 and TRBJ1-2; possible D gene TRBD1, 5 bases. Germline V gene lookup returns CDR1 ENHRY and CDR2 SYGVKD. This CDR3 is built from 14 residues. With 4 bases removed from V and 4 bases from J, the gap between germline ends came to 13 bases. The CDR3 reads CAISAWDGTYGYTF. The DNA of the CDR3 is TGTGCCATCAGTGCTTGGGACGGCACCTATGGCTACACCTTC.

V usage is TRBV7-2 and J usage is TRBJ1-1, with 11 nucleotides matching TRBD1. With 2 bases clipped from V and 10 bases from J, the junction kept 15 bases outside the gene matches. This CDR3 has 17 amino acids. Germline-derived CDR1 and CDR2 are SGHTA and FQGNSA. CDR3 sequence (DNA): TGTGCCAGCAGCTTAAGTCCCCTTGGAGGACAGGGGGCTGCAGCTTTCTTT. This encodes CASSLSPLGGQGAAAFF.

This clonotype has more than one count but fewer than ten. The CDR3 region is CASSESAGPYTF. The CDR3 bases are TGTGCCAGCAGTGAGTCGGCAGGGCCCTACACCTTC. The chain couples TRBV2 to TRBJ1-2; a possible D gene is TRBD1 (5 bases). The V gene's germline CDR1 is SNHLY and CDR2 FYNNEI. The length of the CDR3 is 12 residues. Deletions cut 3 bases from V and 10 bases from J, with 12 bases between.

This clonotype came up a few times. V gene TRBV7-2 combines with J gene TRBJ2-7, with TRBD2 matching 11 bases. Per germline, CDR1 SGHTA and CDR2 FQGNSA. The trim removed 5 bases at V and 4 bases at J, leaving 4 bases unmatched. The CDR3 contains 14 residues. The CDR3 loop is CASSLSGRGYEQYF. The DNA for the CDR3 is TGTGCCAGCAGCCTTAGCGGGAGGGGGTACGAGCAGTACTTC.